The 8 T cell receptor beta chains listed next were all sequenced from one sample in a study of T cells in localized non-small cell lung cancer. Profiled with immunoSEQ multiplex PCR; TCRdb holds only in-frame clones, not every one. The sample lists about 56,000 clones; about nine tenths were seen once. The specimen comprised peripheral blood, sampled before any cancer treatment. These receptors were taken from a woman aged 35-75 years with stage I lung adenocarcinoma.

The chain joins TRBV7-6 to TRBJ1-2; 7 bases fit TRBD1. Trimming removed 5 bases from V and 6 bases from J; junction bases left unmatched: 12. The CDR3 length is 15 residues. Germline V gene lookup returns CDR1 SGHVS and CDR2 FNYEAQ. The CDR3 here is CASSKPTGIEDGYTF. The CDR3 region has the DNA TGTGCCAGCAGCAAACCGACAGGGATTGAAGATGGCTACACCTTC.

V and J are TRBV6-5 and TRBJ2-7; D is unclear. Germline CDR1 MNHEY, CDR2 SVGAGI. This CDR3 spans 11 amino acids. Trimming stripped 6 bases from V and 4 bases from J, with 7 bases between. CDR3 sequence (DNA): TGTGCCAGCAGCTCCCTTTACGAGCAGTACTTC. Protein sequence: CASSSLYEQYF.

The J gene is TRBJ2-2, the V gene TRBV30; no clear D. Germline values: CDR1 GTSNPN, CDR2 SVGIG (reference sequence). This CDR3 has 11 amino acids. The V end was cut by 5 bases, the J end by 4 bases, with 5 bases between. The CDR3 spells CAWDGTGELFF. The CDR3 nucleotides are TGTGCCTGGGATGGCACCGGGGAGCTGTTTTTT.

V and J are TRBV10-2 and TRBJ1-4; D perhaps matches TRBD1 (5 bases). Germline-derived CDR1 and CDR2 are WSHSY and SAAADI. The ends were cut back, 5 bases at V and 8 bases at J, with 12 bases in the middle. The CDR3 contains 13 residues. CDR3 amino acids: CASSRGRWEKLFF. The CDR3 region has the DNA TGCGCCAGCAGTCGGGGACGTTGGGAAAAACTGTTTTTT.

This chain connects TRBV19 to TRBJ1-1; 9 nucleotides match TRBD1. V gave up 5 bases and J gave up 2 bases; unmatched junction bases: 6. Germline lookup yields CDR1 LNHDA and CDR2 SQIVND (reference sequence). The CDR3 sequence is 15 residues long. The chain's CDR3 is CASSEQTGGNTEAFF. The DNA of the CDR3 is TGTGCCAGTAGTGAACAGACAGGGGGAAACACTGAAGCTTTCTTT. Full variable domain (outside the CDR3, taken from reference TRBV19 and TRBJ1-1): DGGITQSPKYLFRKEGQNVTLSCEQNLNHDAMYWYRQDPGQGLRLIYYSQIVNDFQKGDIAEGYSVSREKKESFPLTVTSAQKNPTAFYLCASSEQTGGNTEAFFGQGTRLTVV.

The chain carries TRBV7-6 and TRBJ1-1; 8 nucleotides align to TRBD1. The CDR3 totals 14 residues. Per germline, CDR1 SGHVS and CDR2 FNYEAQ. The J segment lost 1 base and the V segment lost 8 bases, leaving 6 bases of the junction unmatched. In DNA, the CDR3 is TGTGCCAGCGGAACCGGGACAGGGAACACTGAAGCTTTCTTT. This translates into CASGTGTGNTEAFF.

This clone was counted only a few times. The same CDR3 can be traced to other DNA sequences in this sample. The V and J genes are TRBV25-1 and TRBJ2-1; tentative D call: TRBD1 (5 bases). The germline V and J ends were trimmed by 1 base and 2 bases, with 15 bases remaining between them. The CDR3 length is 17 residues. Germline V CDR1 and CDR2: MGHDK, SYGVNS. The CDR3 sequence: CASSESLPTETYNEQFF. The CDR3, as DNA: TGTGCCAGCAGTGAATCTCTACCGACAGAAACCTACAATGAGCAGTTCTTC.

The rearrangement joins TRBV18 to TRBJ1-2; possibly TRBD1 for D (5 bases). Germline V lookup: CDR1 KGHSH, CDR2 LQKENI. Trimming stripped 3 bases from V and 8 bases from J, with 28 bases between. The CDR3 runs to 18 residues. The CDR3 nucleotides read TGTGCCAGCTCACCTTCGCCCGCTACAGGAACTATGGTTGGCGGCTACACCTTC. Amino acids: CASSPSPATGTMVGGYTF.